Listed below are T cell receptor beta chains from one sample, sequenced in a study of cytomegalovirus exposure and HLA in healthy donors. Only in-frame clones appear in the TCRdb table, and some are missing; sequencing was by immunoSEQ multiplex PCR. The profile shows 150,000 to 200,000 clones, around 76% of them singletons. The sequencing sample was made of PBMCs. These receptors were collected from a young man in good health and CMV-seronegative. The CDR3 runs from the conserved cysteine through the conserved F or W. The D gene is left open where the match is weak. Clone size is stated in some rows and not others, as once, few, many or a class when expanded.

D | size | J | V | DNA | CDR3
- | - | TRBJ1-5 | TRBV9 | TGTGCCAGCAGCGTAGGGGGGGTTCAGCCCCAGCATTTT | CASSVGGVQPQHF
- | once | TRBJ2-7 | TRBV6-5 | TGTGCCAGGAGAAGAAGCGGAAACTACGAGCAGTACTTC | CARRRSGNYEQYF
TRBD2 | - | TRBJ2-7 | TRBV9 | TGTGCCAGCAGCGGACTAGCGGGGCCCTCAGAGCAGTACTTC | CASSGLAGPSEQYF
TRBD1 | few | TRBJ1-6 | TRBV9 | TGTGCCAGCAGCACCCTGACAGGGACGCGAAATTCACCCCTCCACTTT | CASSTLTGTRNSPLHF
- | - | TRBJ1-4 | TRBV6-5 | TGTGCCAGCAGCCGCGGGAGAGAGAATGAAAAACTGTTTTTT | CASSRGRENEKLFF
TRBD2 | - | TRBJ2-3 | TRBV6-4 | TGTGCCAGCAGGGAAGGGACTAGCGATAGCACAGATACGCAGTATTTT | CASREGTSDSTDTQYF
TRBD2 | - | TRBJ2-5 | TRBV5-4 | TGTGCCAGCAGCTTGGGGGGACTAGCGGGGGACCAAGAGACCCAGTACTTC | CASSLGGLAGDQETQYF
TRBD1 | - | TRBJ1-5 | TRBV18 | TGTGCCAGCTCACCTTTTCCGGGACAGGGGGGGCATAGCAATCAGCCCCAGCATTTT | CASSPFPGQGGHSNQPQHF
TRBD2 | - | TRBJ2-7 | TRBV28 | TGTGCCAGCAGTTTAAGCGGGAGGGCGGTCGAGCAGTACTTC | CASSLSGRAVEQYF
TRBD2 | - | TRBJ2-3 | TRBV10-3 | TGTGCCATCAGTGAGGGCGGGAGCGGTTTTGGAAATACGCAGTATTTT | CAISEGGSGFGNTQYF
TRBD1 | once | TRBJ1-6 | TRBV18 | TGTGCCAGCTCATCAAAGACAGGGGCACCCCTCCACTTT | CASSSKTGAPLHF
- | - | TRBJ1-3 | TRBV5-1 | TGCGCCAGCAGCTTAATACAGGGATCCTCTGGAAACACCATATATTTT | CASSLIQGSSGNTIYF
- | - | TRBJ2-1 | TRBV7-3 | TGTGCCAGCAGCCCGCGGCGAGGGCCCTACAATGAGCAGTTCTTC | CASSPRRGPYNEQFF
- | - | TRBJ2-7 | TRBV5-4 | TGTGCCAGCAGCTTGTCTGCGGGTAGTTTGGGGGAGCAGTACTTC | CASSLSAGSLGEQYF
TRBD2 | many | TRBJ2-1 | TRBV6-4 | TGTGCCAGCAGCCTAGCGGGAGGGGGAAATGAGCAGTTCTTC | CASSLAGGGNEQFF
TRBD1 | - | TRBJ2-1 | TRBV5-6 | TGTGCCAGCAACCAGGTAGGGACAGGGACCTCCAATGAGCAGTTCTTC | CASNQVGTGTSNEQFF
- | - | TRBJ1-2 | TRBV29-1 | TGCAGCGTTGGGAGCGGAGATGGCTACACCTTC | CSVGSGDGYTF
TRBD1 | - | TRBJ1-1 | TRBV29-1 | TGCAGCGTTGATCCGGCCAGGGGGGTCACTGAAGCTTTCTTT | CSVDPARGVTEAFF
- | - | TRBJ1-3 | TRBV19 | TGTGCCAGTAGACTGAGCTTGCTCTCTGGAAACACCATATATTTT | CASRLSLLSGNTIYF
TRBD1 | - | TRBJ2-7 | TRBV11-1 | TGTGCCAGCAGCTTAGCGGTGACAGGGGCTTCCTACGAGCAGTACTTC | CASSLAVTGASYEQYF
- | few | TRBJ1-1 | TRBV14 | TGTGCCAGCAGCCAAACGGGGTTTGGCACTGAAGCTTTCTTT | CASSQTGFGTEAFF
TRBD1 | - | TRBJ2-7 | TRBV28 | TGTGCCAGCGGGACAGGGGGTTCCTACGAGCAGTACTTC | CASGTGGSYEQYF
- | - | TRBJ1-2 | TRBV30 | TGTGCCAGCCACCGGGACACCAACTATGGCTACACCTTC | CASHRDTNYGYTF
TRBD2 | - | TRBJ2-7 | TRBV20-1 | TGCAGTGCGAGGACTAGATACGAGCAGTACTTC | CSARTRYEQYF
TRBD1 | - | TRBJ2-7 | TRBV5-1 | TGCGCCAGCAGCTTCCCCCCGGGACAGGGCGCGGCCTACGAGCAGTACTTC | CASSFPPGQGAAYEQYF
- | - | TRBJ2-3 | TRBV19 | TGTGCCAGTAGTGTTGGGTTCATGGAGACAGATACGCAGTATTTT | CASSVGFMETDTQYF
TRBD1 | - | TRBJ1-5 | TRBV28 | TGTGCCAGCAAACTCGACAGGGCCTTCAATCAGCCCCAGCATTTT | CASKLDRAFNQPQHF
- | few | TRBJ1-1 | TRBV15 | TGTGCCACCAGCAGGGCCGCCGGGGGGAGTTACACTGAAGCTTTCTTT | CATSRAAGGSYTEAFF
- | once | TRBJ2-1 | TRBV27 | TGTGCCACCGCTCGAAGGGAGGATGAGCAGTTCTTC | CATARREDEQFF
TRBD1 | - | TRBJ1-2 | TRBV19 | TGTGCCAGTAGTAGGACAGGGTCGGACTATGGCTACACCTTC | CASSRTGSDYGYTF
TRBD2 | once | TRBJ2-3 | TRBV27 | TGTGCCAGCAGTTTGACGGGAGGGTACACAGATACGCAGTATTTT | CASSLTGGYTDTQYF
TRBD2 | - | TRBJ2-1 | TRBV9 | TGTGCCAGCAGCGGACCGGGACTAGCGTTCGATGAGCAGTTCTTC | CASSGPGLAFDEQFF
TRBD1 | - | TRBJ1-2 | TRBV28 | TGTGCCAGCAGTTCCCTAGGGGGACAGGGAGGCTATGGCTACACCTTC | CASSSLGGQGGYGYTF
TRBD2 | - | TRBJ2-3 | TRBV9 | TGTGCCAGCAGCAGTAGCGGGGTGGGCACAGATACGCAGTATTTT | CASSSSGVGTDTQYF
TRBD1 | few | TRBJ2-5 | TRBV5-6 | TGTGCCAGCAGCTTCGACAGGGTTTTGAGAGAGACCCAGTACTTC | CASSFDRVLRETQYF
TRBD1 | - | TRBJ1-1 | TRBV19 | TGTGCCAGTAGTATGGGGACAGGGACTGAAGCTTTCTTT | CASSMGTGTEAFF
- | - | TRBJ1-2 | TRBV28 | TGTGCCAGCAGTTTTAGCCAGCTTATCGGCTACACCTTC | CASSFSQLIGYTF
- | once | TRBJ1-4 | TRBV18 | TGTGCCAGCTCACCAGGGGCACTGACTAATGAAAAACTGTTTTTT | CASSPGALTNEKLFF
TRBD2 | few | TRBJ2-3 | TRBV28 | TGTGCCAGCAGTGAGTTAGCGGGAAGCGCAGATACGCAGTATTTT | CASSELAGSADTQYF
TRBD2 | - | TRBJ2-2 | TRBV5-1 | TGCGCCAGCAGCTTGGCCGCTAGCGGGAGGACCACCGGGGAGCTGTTTTTT | CASSLAASGRTTGELFF
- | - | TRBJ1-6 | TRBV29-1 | TGCAGCGTTGAAGATTTGCGTCGTTCCTATAATTCACCCCTCCACTTT | CSVEDLRRSYNSPLHF
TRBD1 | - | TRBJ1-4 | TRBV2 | TGTGCCAGCAACCGGGACAGGCTTGCAACTAATGAAAAACTGTTTTTT | CASNRDRLATNEKLFF
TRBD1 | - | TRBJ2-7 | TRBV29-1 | TGCAGCGTTGAAGAGACAGGGGAGCACTACGAGCAGTACTTC | CSVEETGEHYEQYF
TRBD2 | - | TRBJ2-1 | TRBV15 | TGTGCCACCAGCAGATCTAGCGGGCCTCCCTACAATGAGCAGTTCTTC | CATSRSSGPPYNEQFF
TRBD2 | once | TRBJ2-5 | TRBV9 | TGTGCCAGCAGCGTAGACCCACCGGGGGGAGGGAAAGAGACCCAGTACTTC | CASSVDPPGGGKETQYF
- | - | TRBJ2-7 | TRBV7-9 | TGTGCCAGCAGCTCGCGGCGCTCCTACGAGCAGTACTTC | CASSSRRSYEQYF
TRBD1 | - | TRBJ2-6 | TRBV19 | TGTGCCAGTAGGACACTATCACTCCGGGACAGGGCTATATCTGGGGCCAACGTCCTGACTTTC | CASRTLSLRDRAISGANVLTF
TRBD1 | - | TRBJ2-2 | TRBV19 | TGTGCCAGTGGGGGGACAGGGATCACCGGGGAGCTGTTTTTT | CASGGTGITGELFF
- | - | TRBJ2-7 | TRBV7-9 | TGTGCCAGCAGCTTAGGGCGTCTAGACTCCTACGAGCAGTACTTC | CASSLGRLDSYEQYF
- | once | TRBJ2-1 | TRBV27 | TGTGCCAGCAGTTTACCCGCGGGTGAGCAGTTCTTC | CASSLPAGEQFF
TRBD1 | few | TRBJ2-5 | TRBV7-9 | TGTGCCAGCAGCCCCCGGGACAGTTTGCAAGAGACCCAGTACTTC | CASSPRDSLQETQYF
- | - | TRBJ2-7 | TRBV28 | TGTGCCAGCAGACAGGGACTATACGAGCAGTACTTC | CASRQGLYEQYF
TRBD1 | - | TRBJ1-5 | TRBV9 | TGTGCCAGCAGCGTAGAGGGGACAGGCATCAATCAGCCCCAGCATTTT | CASSVEGTGINQPQHF
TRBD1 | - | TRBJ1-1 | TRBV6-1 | TGTGCCAGCAGTGAGGGCCGAGGGACAGGTCCGAGGGGAACTGAAGCTTTCTTT | CASSEGRGTGPRGTEAFF